The T cell receptor beta chain described here comes from a study of T cell repertoires in cytomegalovirus infection. Only a few counts were recorded for this clonotype. Its specificity is not known. The CDR3 spans 15 residues. V was cut by 3 bases and J by 8 bases, with 16 bases left in between. Germline-derived CDR1 and CDR2 are KGHDR and SFDVKD. TCRdb re-called the reads with MiXCR, one entry per CDR3 protein. The table includes approximately 730,000 distinct CDR3 sequences, approximately 33% detected once. The source of this sequence is a human donor in good health (CMV status not recorded). Some clones in this sample may be carry-over from other donors' samples. The starting material was cultured PBMCs, obtained from culture after CMV antigen stimulation. The chain has TRBV24-1 and TRBJ2-1, with TRBD2 as a possible D gene (7 bases). CDR3 sequence (DNA): TGTGCCACCAGTGATGTGGGGGGGGCCGGGCATGAGCAGTTCTTC. As protein: CATSDVGGAGHEQFF.